This T cell receptor beta chain was obtained from a study of graft-versus-host responses after intestinal transplantation. Across the study: The transplants performed in recipients were multivisceral, liver-intestinal, or isolated intestinal. Anti-thymocyte globulin induction preceded around 3 years of tacrolimus and steroid maintenance in all recipients. Study results and caveats: Early post-transplant declines in HvG were associated with peak levels of circulating GvH clones. The recipient marrow held GvH clones, and some of them showed up first in ileum or blood.

Remarks on this clone: Its antigen is as yet unknown.

The ends were cut back, 5 bases at V and 5 bases at J, with 12 bases in the middle. There are 13 residues in the CDR3. CDR1 and CDR2 (germline): SSHAT, FNYEAQ (reference sequence). The method was immunoSEQ multiplex PCR; TCRdb's version includes in-frame clones alone and lacks a portion of them. Of 95,000 to 110,000 clones in the sample, roughly 87% were seen once. This material consisted of unstimulated CD4+ T cells sorted from spleen or lymph node cells, taken before transplant. The TCR was taken from a human donor who was the organ donor for an intestinal transplant. The chain recombines TRBV7-7 with TRBJ2-5; no reliable D call. For the CDR3, the DNA is TGTGCCAGCAGCCAGACTGTTCTTGAGACCCAGTACTTC. Translated, it gives CASSQTVLETQYF.